Below are 9 T cell receptor beta chains sequenced from a single sample in a study of CD8 T cells in ankylosing spondylitis. Findings of the study overall: Seemingly characteristic of ankylosing spondylitis blood was a TCR beta motif consisting of about 8 highly homologous variants.

TCRdb fed the 5' RACE reads into MiXCR, producing one record per CDR3 protein. The sample holds more than 600,000 distinct CDR3 sequences; over 15% are singletons and the top ten take approximately 18%. No antigen has been assigned to these receptors. The sequenced sample consisted of blood, either unsorted or a sorted T cell fraction (not recorded which). The source is a male donor with ankylosing spondylitis.

This clonotype was counted only a few times. The V and J genes are TRBV12-3 or TRBV12-4 and TRBJ1-2; D unclear. This CDR3 is 12 amino acids long. Trimming took off 0 bases at V and 8 bases at J, with 7 bases between the two ends. The chain's CDR3 is CASSLAWEGYTF. The DNA for the CDR3 is TGTGCCAGCAGTTTAGCCTGGGAGGGCTACACCTTC.

There are many counts of this clonotype. Compared with germline, one end of the junction differs, possibly owing to a read error. The chain joins TRBV5-1 to TRBJ1-4; TRBD1 matches 9 bases. The V gene's germline CDR1 is SGHRS and CDR2 YFSETQ. There are 14 residues in the CDR3. The CDR3 nucleotides read TGTGCCAGCAGCCAAGGACAGGGGAATGAAAAACTGTTTTTT. Its translation is CASSQGQGNEKLFF.

In this sample, this clonotype turned up many times. The rearrangement links TRBV6-1 to TRBJ2-1; TRBD2 is a possible D gene (5 bases). Between the trimmed V and J ends, which lost 6 bases and 8 bases, there was a span of 17 bases. CDR1 is MNHNS and CDR2 is SASEGT in the germline V gene. The CDR3 has 14 residues. CDR3 protein: CASREAGVVDEQFF. The CDR3 nucleotides are TGTGCCAGCAGGGAGGCGGGTGTTGTCGATGAGCAGTTCTTC.

The rearrangement joins TRBV12-3 or TRBV12-4 to TRBJ2-3, with TRBD2 matching over 12 bases. The CDR3 covers 17 residues. The trim removed 4 bases at V and 2 bases at J, leaving 7 bases unmatched. CDR3 DNA: TGTGCCAGCAGTTCTGGGACTAGCGGGCTATCCACAGATACGCAGTATTTT. Its translation: CASSSGTSGLSTDTQYF.

This clonotype was found many times. The chain combines TRBV12-3 or TRBV12-4 with TRBJ1-5; no firm D call. Trimming pared 5 bases from V and 5 bases from J, leaving 10 bases between. This CDR3 is built from 13 residues. CDR3 coding DNA: TGTGCCAGCAGTCCCACAAGAGATCAGCCCCAGCATTTT. Protein product: CASSPTRDQPQHF.

This clonotype has at least ten counts. The chain couples TRBV29-1 to TRBJ2-5, with 8 bases that match TRBD2. The junction had 10 bases not matched to a gene; V was cut back by 0 bases and J by 4 bases. The CDR3 covers 16 residues. CDR1 and CDR2 (germline): SQVTM, ANQGSEA. The CDR3: CSVEDPTSGAGETQYF. The CDR3 bases are TGCAGCGTTGAAGACCCCACTAGCGGCGCAGGAGAGACCCAGTACTTC.

This sequence joins TRBV5-1 and TRBJ1-4, with D perhaps matching TRBD1 (5 bases). The CDR3 has 13 amino acids. Germline CDR1 SGHRS, CDR2 YFSETQ. V shed 5 bases and J shed 7 bases, with 12 bases lying between them. The CDR3 sequence is CASSIGEAEKLFF. CDR3 coding DNA: TGCGCCAGCAGTATAGGGGAGGCTGAAAAACTGTTTTTT.

This chain connects TRBV7-2 to TRBJ2-7; TRBD2 matches 9 bases. CDR3 length: 15 residues. The germline V gene encodes CDR1 SGHTA and CDR2 FQGNSA. The trim removed 4 bases at V and 2 bases at J, leaving 6 bases unmatched. In DNA, the CDR3 is TGTGCCAGCAGCTCCGCGGGGGGGCCTACCTACGAGCAGTACTTC. It specifies CASSSAGGPTYEQYF. Full variable domain (remainder filled in from reference TRBV7-2 and TRBJ2-7): GAGVSQSPSNKVTEKGKDVELRCDPISGHTALYWYRQSLGQGLEFLIYFQGNSAPDKSGLPSDRFSAERTGGSVSTLTIQRTQQEDSAVYLCASSSAGGPTYEQYFGPGTRLTVT.

This clonotype was observed a handful of times. The V and J genes are TRBV29-1 and TRBJ2-1; 7 bases match TRBD2. V was pared by 6 bases and J by 3 bases, with 8 bases of the junction left unmatched. Germline values: CDR1 SQVTM, CDR2 ANQGSEA. This CDR3 contains 14 residues. CDR3 coding DNA: TGCAGCGTGTCGACTAGCCTAGGCTACAATGAGCAGTTCTTC. Its protein product is CSVSTSLGYNEQFF.